The T cell receptor beta chain described here comes from a study of blood T cell repertoires in COVID-19. Whole-study context: Nucleic acid was either cDNA or gDNA, and it came from T cells, B-cell-depleted T cells, or PBMCs.

The junction had 4 bases not matched to a gene; V was cut back by 5 bases and J by 4 bases. Germline assignment: CDR1 SNHLY and CDR2 FYNNEI. This CDR3 comprises 14 residues. TCRdb's table, derived via immunoSEQ multiplex PCR, lists solely in-frame clones and lacks some. The sample yields about 360,000 clones, approximately 86% seen once. This TCR derives from a human donor in a cohort sampled during active COVID-19. V usage is TRBV2 and J usage is TRBJ1-1, with 10 bases lining up with TRBD1. The specimen was peripheral blood. The CDR3 sequence is CASSLTGGGTEAFF. CDR3 DNA sequence: TGTGCCAGCAGTCTGACAGGGGGCGGCACTGAAGCTTTCTTT.